This is a list of T cell receptor beta chains from one sample in a study of CD8+ T cells in alopecia areata. Profiling relied on immunoSEQ multiplex PCR, and the TCRdb table lists in-frame clones only, not all of them. The sample has over 150,000 clones; around 56% are singletons. Sequences were derived from CD4+ T cells sorted from blood, sampled at week 4, from a patient treated with tofacitinib. These receptors were taken from a human donor with alopecia areata. Each CDR3 is given with its conserved first and last residue. The D gene is left open where the match is weak. Size values are once, few and many counts, or a class for expanded clones, and some rows have none.

d_call clone_size j_call v_call cdr3_aa cdr3_nt
NA NA TRBJ2-1 TRBV7-2 CASSFTFLYEQFF TGTGCCAGCAGCTTTACGTTTCTCTATGAGCAGTTCTTC
NA NA TRBJ1-2 TRBV5-1 CASSLEGNGYTF TGCGCCAGCAGCTTGGAGGGGAATGGCTACACCTTC
NA NA TRBJ1-2 TRBV19 CATRAGDYGYTF TGTGCCACCCGAGCGGGGGACTATGGCTACACCTTC
NA NA TRBJ2-1 TRBV5-1 CASSLDQSYNEQFF TGCGCCAGCAGCTTGGACCAGAGTTACAATGAGCAGTTCTTC
NA NA TRBJ2-3 TRBV5-4 CASSSTGFYSTDTQYF TGTGCCAGCAGTTCTACAGGGTTCTATAGCACAGATACGCAGTATTTT
NA NA TRBJ2-7 TRBV30 CAWSEAPYEQYF TGTGCCTGGAGTGAGGCACCCTACGAGCAGTACTTC
TRBD2 NA TRBJ2-5 TRBV7-2 CASSFTSGRGETQYF TGTGCCAGCAGCTTCACTAGCGGGAGGGGCGAGACCCAGTACTTC
NA NA TRBJ2-5 TRBV2 CASRRDSFTETQYF TGTGCCAGCAGGCGGGACAGCTTTACGGAGACCCAGTACTTC
NA NA TRBJ1-1 TRBV29-1 CSVGDSPTEAFF TGCAGCGTGGGAGACAGCCCCACTGAAGCTTTCTTT
NA NA TRBJ1-5 TRBV18 CASSQGNQPQHF TGTGCCAGCTCACAGGGGAACCAGCCCCAGCATTTT
NA few TRBJ2-5 TRBV6-6 CASRNNNGETQYF TGTGCCAGCAGAAATAACAACGGGGAGACCCAGTACTTC
TRBD2 NA TRBJ2-2 TRBV5-1 CASSLRAGGPGTGELFF TGCGCCAGCAGCTTGAGGGCGGGAGGGCCTGGCACCGGGGAGCTGTTTTTT
NA few TRBJ2-2 TRBV7-2 CASSPLGIGTGELFF TGTGCCAGCAGCCCTCTGGGGATCGGCACCGGGGAGCTGTTTTTT
TRBD2 NA TRBJ2-7 TRBV19 CASTKKAGVFLSGEQYF TGTGCCAGTACCAAAAAAGCGGGAGTATTTCTTTCGGGCGAGCAGTACTTC
NA NA TRBJ2-5 TRBV29-1 CSVAGNQETQYF TGCAGCGTTGCTGGAAACCAAGAGACCCAGTACTTC
NA NA TRBJ2-2 TRBV30 CAWSKEGLAITGELFF TGTGCCTGGAGCAAGGAAGGGCTAGCGATCACCGGGGAGCTGTTTTTT
TRBD1 NA TRBJ2-5 TRBV6-5 CASRSGQGERETQYF TGTGCCAGCAGATCAGGACAGGGCGAACGCGAGACCCAGTACTTC
NA NA TRBJ2-5 TRBV19 CASKSPRDARFGETQYF TGTGCCAGTAAATCCCCCCGGGACGCCCGATTCGGGGAGACCCAGTACTTC
TRBD2 NA TRBJ2-1 TRBV11-2 CASSLALAGVEQFF TGTGCCAGCAGCTTAGCTCTAGCGGGGGTTGAGCAGTTCTTC
NA NA TRBJ2-5 TRBV15 CATRSGATGETQYF TGTGCCACCCGATCAGGGGCCACTGGAGAGACCCAGTACTTC
NA NA TRBJ2-1 TRBV5-6 CASSYGAITNYNEQFF TGTGCCAGCAGCTACGGGGCCATTACCAACTACAATGAGCAGTTCTTC
NA few TRBJ1-2 TRBV30 CAWSKRYGYTF TGTGCCTGGAGTAAGCGCTATGGCTACACCTTC